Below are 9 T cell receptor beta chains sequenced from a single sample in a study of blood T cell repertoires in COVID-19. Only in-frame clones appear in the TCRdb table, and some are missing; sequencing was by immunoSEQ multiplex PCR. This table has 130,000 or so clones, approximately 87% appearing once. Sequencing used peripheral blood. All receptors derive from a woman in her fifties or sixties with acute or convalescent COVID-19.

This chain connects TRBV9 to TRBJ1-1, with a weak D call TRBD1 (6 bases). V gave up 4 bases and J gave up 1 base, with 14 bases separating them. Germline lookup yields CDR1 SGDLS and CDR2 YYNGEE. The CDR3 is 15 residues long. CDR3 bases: TGTGCCAGCAGCCTCCGGACAGACCAGAACACTGAAGCTTTCTTT. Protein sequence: CASSLRTDQNTEAFF.

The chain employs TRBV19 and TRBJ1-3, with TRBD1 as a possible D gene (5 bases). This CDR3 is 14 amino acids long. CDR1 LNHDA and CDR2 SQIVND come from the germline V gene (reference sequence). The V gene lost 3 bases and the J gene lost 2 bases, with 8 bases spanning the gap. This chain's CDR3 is CASSIAGPGNTIYF. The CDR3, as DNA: TGTGCCAGTAGTATCGCAGGGCCTGGAAACACCATATATTTT.

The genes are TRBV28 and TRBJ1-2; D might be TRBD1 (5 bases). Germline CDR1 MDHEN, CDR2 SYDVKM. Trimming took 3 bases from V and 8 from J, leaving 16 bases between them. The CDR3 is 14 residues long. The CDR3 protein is CASSFSSGFRGYTF. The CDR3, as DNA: TGTGCCAGCAGTTTTTCATCAGGGTTCAGGGGCTACACCTTC.

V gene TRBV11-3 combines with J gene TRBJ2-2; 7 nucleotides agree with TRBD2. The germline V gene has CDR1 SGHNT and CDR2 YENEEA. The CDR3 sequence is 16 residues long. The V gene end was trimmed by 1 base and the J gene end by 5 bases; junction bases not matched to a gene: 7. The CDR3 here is CASSLGAAGRTGELFF. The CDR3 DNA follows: TGTGCCAGCAGCTTAGGGGCAGCGGGGAGGACCGGGGAGCTGTTTTTT.

The CDR3 loop is CASSLVVGGRGTQYF. CDR3 nucleotide sequence: TGTGCCAGCAGCTTAGTGGTCGGAGGTAGAGGGACCCAGTACTTC. The rearrangement uses TRBV7-9 and TRBJ2-5, with a possible D match to TRBD2 (5 bases). The V gene's germline CDR1 is SEHNR and CDR2 FQNEAQ (reference sequence). This CDR3 is built from 15 residues. With 1 base removed from V and 7 bases from J, the gap between germline ends came to 16 bases.

Here the CDR3 DNA reads TGTGCCAGCTCAACCCGGGGCAGGGGAGTAGTGAATGAGCAGTTCTTC. This sequence encodes CASSTRGRGVVNEQFF. V usage is TRBV5-4 and J usage is TRBJ2-1, with a weak D call TRBD1 (6 bases). V gave up 7 bases and J gave up 7 bases, with 24 bases separating them. Germline loops: CDR1 SGHNT, CDR2 YYREEE (reference sequence). There are 16 residues in the CDR3. The full variable domain, in which reference TRBV5-4 and TRBJ2-1 provide the parts outside the CDR3, is ETGVTQSPTHLIKTRGQQVTLRCSSQSGHNTVSWYQQALGQGPQFIFQYYREEENGRGNFPPRFSGLQFPNYSSELNVNALELDDSALYLCASSTRGRGVVNEQFFGPGTRLTVL.

CDR3: CSVEGTGETQYF. Written as DNA, the CDR3 is TGCAGCGTTGAAGGGACAGGGGAGACCCAGTACTTC. J is TRBJ2-5 and V is TRBV29-1; 8 bases map to TRBD1. Germline trimming cut 1 base from V and 5 bases from J; bases unmatched to any gene: 0. The CDR3 covers 12 residues. Germline values: CDR1 SQVTM, CDR2 ANQGSEA.

The CDR3 loop is CASSPWGSSTDTQYF. Written as DNA, the CDR3 is TGCGCCAGCTCCCCGTGGGGCTCTAGCACAGATACGCAGTATTTT. V gene TRBV5-1 combines with J gene TRBJ2-3; D is possibly TRBD1 (5 bases). The length of the CDR3 is 15 residues. Germline V gives CDR1 SGHRS, CDR2 YFSETQ. V lost 7 bases and J lost 0, with 15 bases in between.

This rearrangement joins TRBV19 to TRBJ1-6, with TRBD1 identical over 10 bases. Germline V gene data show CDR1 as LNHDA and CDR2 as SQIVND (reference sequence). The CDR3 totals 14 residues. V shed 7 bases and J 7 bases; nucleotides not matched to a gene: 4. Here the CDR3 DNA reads TGTGCCAGTACCTCGGGACAGGGGAATTCACCCCTCCACTTT. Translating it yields CASTSGQGNSPLHF.